The clone carrying this T cell receptor beta chain has more than one count but fewer than ten. V was clipped by 0 bases and J by 11 bases; unmatched bases: 1. Germline assignment: CDR1 SGDLS and CDR2 YYNGEE. The CDR3 sequence is 13 residues long. Graves' hyperthyroidism without ophthalmopathy progression within 18 months was termed stable. Diagnosis of hyperthyroidism was new in patients aged 18 to 65, and its duration was under 2 months. Exclusion criteria comprised uncontrolled infection, other autoimmune disease, pregnancy or lactation. PBMCs were derived from 10 ml fresh peripheral blood. This sample was included in a study of T cells in Graves' hyperthyroidism and ophthalmopathy. RNA transcripts provided the source from which TCR beta CDR3 regions were amplified. HTBI primers drove first-round RT-PCR of the TCR CDR3. MiXCR, applied by TCRdb to the multiplex PCR reads, yields one record per CDR3 protein. The data show about 560,000 distinct CDR3 sequences, 16% seen once.

This clonotype was obtained from a woman aged 18 to 35 with Graves' hyperthyroidism. What was sequenced was blood. The rearrangement uses TRBV9 and TRBJ2-1, with 11 bases fitting TRBD2. The CDR3: CASSVASGRQQFF. As DNA, the CDR3 is TGTGCCAGCAGCGTAGCTAGCGGGAGGCAGCAGTTCTTC.